What follows describes a single T cell receptor beta chain. The data were taken from a study of CD8+ T cells in alopecia areata. This CDR3 region has 14 residues. Germline loops: CDR1 SGHVS, CDR2 FQNEAQ. The V gene lost 3 bases and the J gene lost 1 base, with 8 bases spanning the gap. TCR sequencing used cDNA made by reverse transcription of extracted RNA. TCRdb's table, derived via immunoSEQ multiplex PCR, lists solely in-frame clones and lacks some. The table includes 200,000 to 250,000 clones, about three fifths detected once. Treatment reported: oral pan-JAK inhibitor, 5-10 mg twice daily. Sorted out of PBMCs were CD4+ T cells and CD8+ T cells.

Sequences were derived from CD4+ T cells sorted from blood, sampled at week 4, from a patient treated with tofacitinib. This sequence joins TRBV7-8 and TRBJ2-3; no clear D gene. This sequence was found in a human donor with alopecia areata. CDR3 coding DNA: TGTGCCAGCAGCTTGGGTTTTGGCACAGATACGCAGTATTTT. Translating gives CASSLGFGTDTQYF.